Listed below are T cell receptor beta chains from one sample, sequenced in a study of T-cell reconstitution after alpha-beta-depleted transplantation in children. TCRdb reprocessed the PCR reads via MiXCR and lists one record per CDR3 protein. This table holds 400,000 to 500,000 distinct CDR3 sequences, approximately 10% found once. The material was PBMCs from the stem cell graft donor, obtained from the stem cell graft. The receptors here all came from a human donor who donated a stem cell graft to a child with acute myeloid leukemia. CDR3s leave out the opening cysteine and the closing phenylalanine or tryptophan. The order of the fields is V gene, D gene, CDR3 length, CDR3 protein. A D gene is named only where the DNA matches it firmly.

TRBV10-3 | TRBD1 | 13 | AIRGQQNSNQPQH
TRBV7-9 | - | 10 | ASSLASVGYT
TRBV5-5 | - | 13 | ASSLGGTDTDTQY
TRBV5-1 | - | 14 | ASSLDAGPNTGELF
TRBV20-1 | TRBD2 | 17 | SARDTQWGGGRTQETQY
TRBV25-1 | - | 12 | ASSEWGTNEKLF
TRBV6-5 | TRBD2 | 13 | ASSYASGGSDTQY
TRBV20-1 | - | 11 | SASIEGTDTQY
TRBV15 | - | 13 | ATSNWRRDTGELF
TRBV20-1 | TRBD1 | 13 | SARDLGTGSEKLF
TRBV30 | - | 11 | AWSPTYYNEQF
TRBV5-1 | - | 13 | ASSRTVEGVTEAF
TRBV12-3/TRBV12-4 | - | 10 | ASSYQADTQY
TRBV5-1 | - | 13 | ASSLEVAAGYEQY
TRBV4-2 | - | 15 | ASSPSGESSGANVLT
TRBV20-1 | - | 14 | SARDPGASLGNEQF
TRBV24-1 | - | 12 | ATSFQSTNYGYT
TRBV29-1 | TRBD1 | 11 | SAGGTGSNEQF
TRBV12-5 | - | 13 | ASGPRDSPPGEQF
TRBV5-1 | - | 10 | ASSYTEDTQY
TRBV6-1 | TRBD2 | 12 | ASSELREISEQY
TRBV10-3 | - | 14 | AISGYDKRSTDTQY
TRBV2 | TRBD1 | 13 | ASSEGQGLSQGYT
TRBV10-3 | - | 16 | AICFQIPTGAFNEKLF
TRBV10-3 | - | 10 | ATGPTNQPQH
TRBV29-1 | - | 9 | SARIQETQY
TRBV18 | - | 12 | ASSPSLADGELF
TRBV6-1 | - | 12 | ASSKRTDIYEQY
TRBV6-2/TRBV6-3 | - | 11 | ASSYGRRGEQF
TRBV10-3 | TRBD1 | 12 | ATKGAPSTDTQY
TRBV27 | TRBD1 | 15 | ASSRYSPTGGRQPQH
TRBV7-9 | - | 14 | ASSLAQVEGRDEQY
TRBV25-1 | TRBD2 | 16 | ASSEYTSGRSSYNEQF
TRBV5-1 | TRBD2 | 15 | ASSSGLAGARYNEQF
TRBV20-1 | - | 15 | SARLQRRLARTYEQY
TRBV5-1 | - | 13 | ASSLDAGIWETQY